The 30 T cell receptor beta chains below come from one sample, sequenced in a study of blood T cell repertoires in COVID-19. Libraries were prepared by immunoSEQ multiplex PCR; TCRdb keeps only in-frame clonotypes and omits some of them. Counted here are about 340,000 clones, under 95% occurring once; the ten biggest clones make up around 3.3%. The specimen sequenced was peripheral blood. The receptor source for this set is a young woman who had recovered from COVID-19.

This sequence joins TRBV6-2 or TRBV6-3 and TRBJ2-1, with a weak D call TRBD2 (5 bases). Trimming shortened V by 2 bases and J by 6 bases, and 17 bases separated the two germline ends. This CDR3 is 16 amino acids long. The germline V gene encodes CDR1 MNHEY and CDR2 SVGEGT. The DNA for the CDR3 is TGTGCCAGCAGTTACAATACCCAAACGGCGGGCAATGAGCAGTTCTTC. Its translation is CASSYNTQTAGNEQFF.

The rearrangement uses TRBV7-2 and TRBJ1-1; weak D call: TRBD1 (5 bases). CDR1 is SGHTA, CDR2 FQGNSA, per germline. V was pared by 5 bases and J by 6 bases, with 16 bases between. The CDR3 consists of 14 residues. DNA for the CDR3: TGTGCCAGCAGCCCTTTGGGAGGGGCCGCTGAAGCTTTCTTT. Amino acids: CASSPLGGAAEAFF.

The J gene is TRBJ2-7, the V gene TRBV5-6, with a possible D match to TRBD2 (5 bases). Germline V gene data show CDR1 as SGHDT and CDR2 as YYEEEE. V was cut by 3 bases and J by 3 bases, with 19 bases left in between. The CDR3 length is 16 residues. CDR3 in amino acids: CASSSFGVGLHYEQYV. In DNA form, the CDR3 reads TGTGCCAGCAGCTCTTTTGGGGTAGGACTTCACTACGAGCAGTACGTC.

This chain connects TRBV5-4 to TRBJ2-5; 7 bases are a match to TRBD1. This CDR3 contains 14 residues. V was clipped by 0 bases and J by 7 bases; unmatched bases: 6. Germline V gene sequence: CDR1 SGHNT, CDR2 YYREEE (reference sequence). Here the CDR3 reads CASSLARTGTTQYF. For the CDR3, the DNA is TGTGCCAGCAGCTTGGCCAGGACAGGAACGACCCAGTACTTC.

V gene TRBV24-1 combines with J gene TRBJ2-1; 10 bases agree with TRBD2. The CDR3 spans 18 residues. Germline values: CDR1 KGHDR, CDR2 SFDVKD. The J segment lost 7 bases and the V segment lost 0 bases, leaving 11 bases of the junction unmatched. CDR3 nucleotide sequence: TGTGCCACCAGTGATTTGGAAGCTGCAGCGGGAGGGAGGAATGAGCAGTTCTTC. Protein: CATSDLEAAAGGRNEQFF.

The rearrangement uses TRBV27 and TRBJ1-3; no clear D. From germline, CDR1 is MNHEY and CDR2 SMNVEV (reference sequence). V was clipped by 2 bases and J by 2 bases, with 7 bases between them. This CDR3 spans 14 amino acids. The CDR3 reads CASSLGRTGNTIYF. Written as DNA, the CDR3 is TGTGCCAGCAGTTTAGGCAGAACTGGAAACACCATATATTTT.

The chain recombines TRBV4-3 with TRBJ2-4, with 11 bases aligning to TRBD1. Trimming removed 2 bases from V and 6 bases from J; junction bases left unmatched: 6. The CDR3 totals 16 residues. Germline lookup yields CDR1 LGHNA and CDR2 YSLEER. The DNA for the CDR3 is TGCGCCAGCAGCCAAACCTCCGGGACAGGGGGAAACATTCAGTACTTC. Amino acids: CASSQTSGTGGNIQYF.

For the CDR3, the DNA is TGTGCCAGTAGTATACAGCAGGGAAGGAGCTACACCTTC. This encodes CASSIQQGRSYTF. V gene TRBV19 combines with J gene TRBJ1-2; weak D call: TRBD1 (5 bases). This CDR3 contains 13 residues. Germline loops: CDR1 LNHDA, CDR2 SQIVND (reference sequence). V lost 2 bases, J lost 9 bases, and 13 bases lay in between.

This clone has only one observation. J is TRBJ2-3 and V is TRBV27, with 7 bases aligning to TRBD1. V dropped 2 bases and J dropped 5; count of bases not matched to a gene: 10. The CDR3 consists of 16 residues. Germline lookup yields CDR1 MNHEY and CDR2 SMNVEV (reference sequence). The CDR3 DNA sequence: TGTGCCAGCAGTTTAATGTACCCGACAGGGAGAGATACGCAGTATTTT. This translates into CASSLMYPTGRDTQYF.

This sequence joins TRBV30 and TRBJ1-1; D gene ambiguous. Germline V lookup: CDR1 GTSNPN, CDR2 SVGIG (reference sequence). This CDR3 region has 14 residues. V was clipped by 1 base and J by 0 bases, with 9 bases between them. The CDR3 reads CAWSGGLVNTEAFF. For the CDR3, the DNA is TGTGCCTGGAGTGGCGGACTTGTGAACACTGAAGCTTTCTTT.

This clone was counted once. The genes are TRBV6-6 and TRBJ2-5; D is ambiguous. The germline gives CDR1 MNHNY, CDR2 SVGAGI (reference sequence). Trimming took off 5 bases at V and 4 bases at J, with 11 bases between the two ends. The CDR3 has 13 residues. CDR3 nucleotides: TGTGCCAGCAGTGTCGGAGTCTCAGAGACCCAGTACTTC. It encodes CASSVGVSETQYF.

V usage is TRBV18 and J usage is TRBJ1-6; TRBD1 agrees at 10 bases. V was pared by 4 bases and J by 6 bases, with 6 bases of the junction left unmatched. The CDR3 is 16 amino acids. Germline-derived CDR1 and CDR2 are KGHSH and LQKENI. The CDR3 DNA sequence: TGTGCCAGCTCACACCGGGACAGGGGTTTTAATTCACCCCTCCACTTT. Its protein product is CASSHRDRGFNSPLHF. The full variable domain, rest sourced from reference TRBV18 and TRBJ1-6, is NAGVMQNPRHLVRRRGQEARLRCSPMKGHSHVYWYRQLPEEGLKFMVYLQKENIIDESGMPKERFSAEFPKEGPSILRIQQVVRGDSAAYFCASSHRDRGFNSPLHFGNGTRLTVT.

The rearrangement joins TRBV9 to TRBJ2-5; D might be TRBD2 (5 bases). The CDR3 runs to 14 residues. Per the germline V gene, CDR1 is SGDLS and CDR2 is YYNGEE. V lost 3 bases, J lost 0 bases, and 9 bases lay in between. CDR3: CASSAGMYQETQYF. CDR3 in DNA: TGTGCCAGCAGCGCGGGGATGTACCAAGAGACCCAGTACTTC.

V and J are TRBV11-2 and TRBJ2-7, with 8 bases lining up with TRBD2. The CDR3 length is 13 residues. CDR1 and CDR2 (germline): SGHAT, FQNNGV. V lost 5 bases to trimming and J lost 4 bases; unmatched junction nucleotides: 4. CDR3 protein: CASSPGLAYEQYV. The CDR3 bases are TGTGCCAGCAGCCCCGGACTAGCTTACGAGCAGTACGTC.

This sequence joins TRBV11-3 and TRBJ2-1; a possible D gene is TRBD2 (6 bases). V was trimmed by 4 bases and J by 9 bases, leaving 10 bases between them. The germline gives CDR1 SGHNT, CDR2 YENEEA. There are 12 residues in the CDR3. The CDR3 sequence: CASSSLGGEQFF. The DNA for the CDR3 is TGTGCCAGCAGCTCCCTCGGGGGTGAGCAGTTCTTC.

The J gene is TRBJ2-7, the V gene TRBV5-8; D is undetermined. This CDR3 spans 13 amino acids. Germline V lookup: CDR1 SGHTS, CDR2 YDEGEE. V dropped 4 bases and J dropped 3 bases, with 11 bases sitting between them. CDR3 DNA: TGTGCCAGCAGCCGTTCAGACTTCTACGAGCAGTACGTC. Translated: CASSRSDFYEQYV.

CDR3 in amino acids: CASSPPDRASGYTF. CDR3 DNA sequence: TGTGCCAGCAGCCCACCCGACAGGGCTTCTGGCTACACCTTC. V usage is TRBV11-2 and J usage is TRBJ1-2, with 7 nucleotides matching TRBD1. The trim removed 5 bases at V and 7 bases at J, leaving 10 bases unmatched. Germline CDR1 reads SGHAT; CDR2 reads FQNNGV. CDR3 size: 14 residues. Supplemented by reference TRBV11-2 and TRBJ1-2, the full variable domain reads EAGVAQSPRYKIIEKRQSVAFWCNPISGHATLYWYQQILGQGPKLLIQFQNNGVVDDSQLPKDRFSAERLKGVDSTLKIQPAKLEDSAVYLCASSPPDRASGYTFGSGTRLTVV.

The chain recombines TRBV4-3 with TRBJ2-5, with 8 bases matching TRBD1. The CDR3 contains 16 residues. CDR1 is LGHNA and CDR2 is YSLEER in the germline V gene. The trim removed 4 bases at V and 4 bases at J, leaving 11 bases unmatched. The CDR3 protein is CASSRSYSGGAETQYF. The DNA for the CDR3 is TGCGCCAGCAGCCGCAGTTACTCAGGGGGCGCAGAGACCCAGTACTTC.

The chain is built from TRBV4-3 and TRBJ1-2; D gene unclear. Trimming removed 3 bases from V and 5 bases from J, with 16 bases in between. This CDR3 spans 15 amino acids. Germline-derived CDR1 and CDR2 are LGHNA and YSLEER. This CDR3 reads CASSQGWASSYGYTF. The CDR3 nucleotides are TGCGCCAGCAGCCAGGGTTGGGCGTCTTCGTATGGCTACACCTTC.

This chain links TRBV2 with TRBJ2-3; maybe TRBD1 (5 bases). V lost 8 bases, J lost 1 base, and 22 bases lay in between. The CDR3 is 17 amino acids. Germline CDR1 and CDR2: SNHLY and FYNNEI. The CDR3 loop reads CASVGPGGALGTDTQYF. The CDR3 bases are TGTGCCAGCGTGGGGCCGGGTGGGGCCCTAGGCACAGATACGCAGTATTTT.

Here the CDR3 DNA reads TGTGCCTGGAGTGCGTCCTCAGATACGCAGTATTTT. Its protein is CAWSASSDTQYF. J is TRBJ2-3 and V is TRBV30; D remains unclear. CDR1 is GTSNPN, CDR2 SVGIG, per germline (reference sequence). The CDR3 extends over 12 amino acids. V lost 1 base, J lost 4 bases, and 6 bases lay in between.

This chain's CDR3 is CASSLGQGARVQPQHF. The CDR3 DNA reads TGTGCCAGCAGCTTAGGACAGGGGGCGCGGGTTCAGCCCCAGCATTTT. The chain has TRBV7-2 and TRBJ1-5; 10 bases are a match to TRBD1. The CDR3 covers 16 residues. V lost 1 base, J lost 6 bases, and 6 bases stayed unmatched. Germline CDR1 is SGHTA and CDR2 is FQGNSA.

At least ten counts were recorded for this clone. The rearrangement links TRBV18 to TRBJ1-1; D gene ambiguous. V was clipped by 0 bases and J by 6 bases, with 8 bases between them. Germline CDR1 and CDR2: KGHSH and LQKENI. The CDR3 has 13 amino acids. CDR3 amino acids: CASSPPSDPEAFF. For the CDR3, the DNA is TGTGCCAGCTCACCACCGAGCGATCCTGAAGCTTTCTTT.

The chain recombines TRBV11-2 with TRBJ2-7; D is ambiguous. Germline values: CDR1 SGHAT, CDR2 FQNNGV. The CDR3 length is 15 residues. The V gene lost 1 base and the J gene lost 2 bases, with 12 bases spanning the gap. The CDR3 DNA reads TGTGCCAGCAGCTTAGGGCCTCTGGCCCCCTACGAGCAGTACGTC. Protein sequence: CASSLGPLAPYEQYV.

CDR3 DNA: TGCAGCGTTGAGGGGGACAGGGGTCACACAGATACGCAGTATTTT. Its translation: CSVEGDRGHTDTQYF. This chain connects TRBV29-1 to TRBJ2-3; TRBD1 aligns across 10 bases. This CDR3 comprises 15 residues. CDR1 and CDR2 from the germline V gene are SQVTM and ANQGSEA. Trimming took 3 bases from V and 2 from J; bases not matched to a gene: 5.

This sequence joins TRBV6-1 and TRBJ2-2; 9 bases are a match to TRBD2. CDR3 length: 15 residues. Germline V gene data show CDR1 as MNHNS and CDR2 as SASEGT. V shed 3 bases, J shed 8 bases, and the junction held 7 bases outside the gene matches. The CDR3 reads CASSDILAGSGELFF. The CDR3 DNA is TGTGCCAGCAGTGACATTCTAGCGGGATCGGGGGAGCTGTTTTTT.

This clone was seen a single time. This chain joins TRBV3-1 (or the pseudogene TRBV3-2) and TRBJ2-2; 11 nucleotides agree with TRBD2. Germline V gene data show CDR1 as LGHDT and CDR2 as YNNKEL (reference sequence). The CDR3 length is 16 residues. The V gene end was trimmed by 5 bases and the J gene end by 4 bases; junction bases not matched to a gene: 6. CDR3 loop: CASSDSGRAGTGELFF. Written as DNA, the CDR3 is TGTGCCAGCAGCGATAGCGGGAGGGCCGGCACCGGGGAGCTGTTTTTT.

Here the CDR3 DNA reads TGTGCCATCAAAAGAGACAGGGATACCGGGACCTATGGCTACACCTTC. This encodes CAIKRDRDTGTYGYTF. The chain couples TRBV19 to TRBJ1-2, with TRBD1 matching over 7 bases. From germline, CDR1 is LNHDA and CDR2 SQIVND (reference sequence). V shed 10 bases and J 4 bases; nucleotides not matched to a gene: 18. This CDR3 contains 16 residues.

V and J are TRBV5-6 and TRBJ2-7, with a weak D call TRBD2 (5 bases). This CDR3 region has 15 residues. CDR1 is SGHDT, CDR2 YYEEEE, per germline. Trimming removed 4 bases at V and 4 bases at J, with 18 bases between. DNA for the CDR3: TGTGCCAGCAGCGATAAACTAGTATTGGATTACGAGCAGTACGTC. Translated, it gives CASSDKLVLDYEQYV.

The chain couples TRBV7-9 to TRBJ2-5; TRBD1 agrees at 7 bases. Per the germline V gene, CDR1 is SEHNR and CDR2 is FQNEAQ (reference sequence). V lost 7 bases and J lost 0; bases outside the gene matches: 5. The CDR3 consists of 14 residues. CDR3 sequence reads: CASTKGTDQETQYF. The CDR3 DNA sequence: TGTGCCAGCACCAAGGGGACAGACCAAGAGACCCAGTACTTC.